This T cell receptor (beta chain) is from a study of OX40 agonist ivuxolimab in advanced cancers. Autoimmune disease history or systemic immunosuppression led to patients being barred. The CDR3 is 16 amino acids. V was clipped by 0 bases and J by 3 bases, with 12 bases between them. CDR1 is LGHNA and CDR2 is YNFKEQ in the germline V gene. Points from the study as a whole: Doses of 0.1 to 3.0 mg/kg were accompanied by clonal expansion of CD4+ and CD8+ blood T cells by week 6. Those patients achieving a partial response at 0.1-3.0 mg/kg showed among the lowest clonal expansion.

TCRdb's copy holds only in-frame clones and misses some; the assay was immunoSEQ multiplex PCR. This table has roughly 92,000 clones, under 90% appearing once. This clone was counted only a few times. Its antigen remains unidentified. The sequencing used CD4+ or CD8+ T cells sorted from blood, collected in a trial of the OX40 agonist ivuxolimab. This TCR came from an adult with an advanced solid tumor such as melanoma, head and neck, liver or kidney cancer. The chain uses TRBV4-2 and TRBJ1-5; D may be TRBD1 (5 bases). The CDR3 reads CASSQEVGVDNQPQHF. Here the CDR3 DNA reads TGTGCCAGCAGCCAAGAGGTAGGGGTCGACAATCAGCCCCAGCATTTT.